Listed here are 20 T cell receptor beta chains from one sample, sequenced in a study of molecular identifiers for immune sequencing clone quantification. TCRdb itself ran the PCR reads through MiXCR, one entry per CDR3 protein. The repertoire holds about 640,000 distinct CDR3 sequences, with less than 20% as singletons. Sequencing input: naive CD8+ T cells from blood, with Jurkat cell RNA spiked in. Indicated subset: FACS-sorted CD8+CD4-CCR7+CD45RA+ naive T cells. The receptor source for this set is a human donor in good health. Some libraries in this study had Jurkat cell RNA spiked in.

This clonotype was seen repeatedly, ten times or more. The chain has TRBV20-1 and TRBJ2-7; no firm D call. Per the germline V gene, CDR1 is DFQATT and CDR2 is SNEGSKA (reference sequence). The CDR3 loop spans 13 amino acids. V was shortened by 1 base and J by 2 bases, with 9 bases between the two germline ends. The CDR3: CSARVSSTYEQYF. In nucleotides, the CDR3 is TGCAGTGCTAGAGTCAGCTCAACCTACGAGCAGTACTTC.

With regard to this clonotype: A much larger clone differs from this one at a single base, so this may be a read error. This sequence joins TRBV27 and TRBJ1-5; D remains ambiguous. From germline, CDR1 is MNHEY and CDR2 SMNVEV (reference sequence). There are 14 residues in the CDR3. This CDR3 is CASSLGGENRPQHF. As DNA, the CDR3 is TGTGCCAGCAGTTTAGGCGGGGAAAATCGGCCCCAGCATTTT.

This clonotype was observed many times. The chain is built from TRBV4-1 and TRBJ2-7; a possible D gene is TRBD2 (7 bases). V was trimmed by 1 base and J by 0 bases, leaving 10 bases between them. The length of the CDR3 is 15 residues. CDR1 MGHRA and CDR2 YSYEKL come from the germline V gene. CDR3 nucleotide sequence: TGCGCCAGCAGCCAAGCACGGGGGGCCTCCTACGAGCAGTACTTC. Residues: CASSQARGASYEQYF.

There are a few counts of this clonotype. The rearrangement joins TRBV9 to TRBJ2-7; D is perhaps TRBD1 or TRBD2 (5 bases each). CDR3 length: 15 residues. From germline, CDR1 is SGDLS and CDR2 YYNGEE. The V end lost 0 bases, the J end lost 7 bases, and 17 bases lay between the germline ends. CDR3 coding DNA: TGTGCCAGCAGCGTAGGAGTGGGGGAGTGGGGGGAGCAGTACTTC. Translated, it gives CASSVGVGEWGEQYF.

In its sample, this clonotype was seen a few times. The chain carries TRBV2 and TRBJ2-3; 9 nucleotides match TRBD2. With V trimmed by 6 bases and J by 6 bases, 7 bases remained unmatched. The CDR3 length is 14 residues. Per germline, CDR1 SNHLY and CDR2 FYNNEI. DNA for the CDR3: TGTGCCAGCAGCCGAGCGGGGGGAGTGGATACGCAGTATTTT. It encodes CASSRAGGVDTQYF. Full variable domain (remainder filled in from reference TRBV2 and TRBJ2-3): EPEVTQTPSHQVTQMGQEVILRCVPISNHLYFYWYRQILGQKVEFLVSFYNNEISEKSEIFDDQFSVERPDGSNFTLKIRSTKLEDSAMYFCASSRAGGVDTQYFGPGTRLTVL.

This clonotype came up many times. The chain carries TRBV24-1 and TRBJ2-2, with D uncertain. Trimming took 5 bases from V and 3 from J, leaving 3 bases between them. The CDR3 runs to 12 residues. Germline assignment: CDR1 KGHDR and CDR2 SFDVKD. The CDR3 DNA reads as TGTGCCACCAGTGCAGACACCGGGGAGCTGTTTTTT. It is translated as CATSADTGELFF.

Many counts were recorded for this clonotype. This chain links TRBV5-1 with TRBJ1-3, with a tentative D call TRBD1 (5 bases). V gave up 0 bases and J gave up 0 bases, with 10 bases separating them. CDR1 and CDR2 from the germline V gene are SGHRS and YFSETQ. The CDR3 runs to 16 residues. The CDR3 is CASSLGYGASGNTIYF. DNA of the CDR3: TGCGCCAGCAGCTTGGGTTATGGGGCCTCTGGAAACACCATATATTTT. Filled out from reference TRBV5-1 and TRBJ1-3, the complete variable domain reads KAGVTQTPRYLIKTRGQQVTLSCSPISGHRSVSWYQQTPGQGLQFLFEYFSETQRNKGNFPGRFSGRQFSNSRSEMNVSTLELGDSALYLCASSLGYGASGNTIYFGEGSWLTVV.

This clonotype has a count of ten or more. The V and J genes are TRBV12-3 or TRBV12-4 and TRBJ2-7; D unresolved. With 7 bases removed from V and 3 bases from J, the gap between germline ends came to 10 bases. The CDR3 spans 12 residues. CDR3 in amino acids: CASTGGSYEQYF. The DNA of the CDR3 is TGTGCCAGCACCGGCGGCAGCTACGAGCAGTACTTC.

J is TRBJ2-2 and V is TRBV5-6, with D possibly matching TRBD1 (5 bases). The CDR3 sequence is 13 residues long. The germline gives CDR1 SGHDT, CDR2 YYEEEE. The V end was cut by 0 bases, the J end by 10 bases, with 10 bases between. The CDR3 coding sequence is TGTGCCAGCAGCTTGGGCCCAGGGAAGGAGCTGTTTTTT. Translating it yields CASSLGPGKELFF.

Ten or more counts support this clonotype. This chain joins TRBV25-1 and TRBJ2-5, with D unresolved. V gave up 4 bases and J gave up 6 bases, with 9 bases separating them. CDR1 is MGHDK, CDR2 SYGVNS, per germline. CDR3 length equals 12 residues. The CDR3 DNA reads as TGTGCCAGCAGTGCCGGATCCCAGACCCAGTACTTC. Amino acids: CASSAGSQTQYF.

Here the CDR3 reads CASSDRDTSYYEQYF. CDR3 sequence (DNA): TGTGCCAGCAGTGACCGGGACACCTCTTACTACGAGCAGTACTTC. J is TRBJ2-7 and V is TRBV2, with D perhaps matching TRBD1 (6 bases). Germline V gene data show CDR1 as SNHLY and CDR2 as FYNNEI. V was shortened by 3 bases and J by 3 bases, with 15 bases between the two germline ends. CDR3 length: 15 amino acids.

About this clonotype itself: The junction shows a germline mismatch at one end, possibly a read error. The V call is TRBV29-1, the J call TRBJ1-2; 7 bases are a match to TRBD1. Germline V gene lookup returns CDR1 SQVTM and CDR2 ANQGSEA. The CDR3 length is 16 residues. The CDR3 is CSVKDLATGAHYGYTF. DNA of the CDR3: TGCAGCGTTAAAGATCTAGCCACAGGGGCCCACTATGGCTACACCTTC.

This clonotype has more than one count but fewer than ten. The junction does not match germline at one end; this may be a read error. The chain uses TRBV5-3 and TRBJ1-5; D uncertain. TRBV5-3 is an open reading frame whose function is uncertain. This CDR3 contains 14 residues. Here the CDR3 reads CASSLVGGFQPQHF. In DNA, the CDR3 is TGTGCCAGCAGCTTGGTAGGTGGGTTTCAGCCCCAGCATTTT.

There are a few counts of this clonotype. This rearrangement joins TRBV19 to TRBJ2-3; D is unclear. Germline V lookup: CDR1 LNHDA, CDR2 SQIVND (reference sequence). V lost 3 bases to trimming and J lost 1 base, with 11 bases between them. The CDR3 covers 15 residues. The CDR3 DNA follows: TGTGCCAGTAGTATCACTGGGTTCCGCACAGATACGCAGTATTTT. Its protein is CASSITGFRTDTQYF.

This clonotype came up many times. The chain couples TRBV7-2 to TRBJ2-3, with 8 bases that match TRBD2. The length of the CDR3 is 14 residues. The V gene end was trimmed by 6 bases and the J gene end by 9 bases; junction bases not matched to a gene: 11. Germline CDR1 reads SGHTA; CDR2 reads FQGNSA. The CDR3 DNA is TGTGCCAGCAGGTTCCCCTCGGGACTAGGCACGCAGTATTTT. Protein sequence: CASRFPSGLGTQYF.

This clonotype was counted only a few times. This chain joins TRBV7-2 and TRBJ1-1; D not resolved. Germline V gene lookup returns CDR1 SGHTA and CDR2 FQGNSA. The V gene lost 5 bases and the J gene lost 6 bases, with 19 bases spanning the gap. The CDR3 covers 15 residues. CDR3 nucleotides: TGTGCCAGCAGCCTATCTACGGTAGGAGGCGCTGAAGCTTTCTTT. It yields the protein CASSLSTVGGAEAFF.

This clonotype was seen many times. V and J are TRBV12-3 or TRBV12-4 and TRBJ2-3, with TRBD2 matching over 9 bases. This CDR3 comprises 14 residues. V lost 10 bases, J lost 0 bases, and 5 bases stayed unmatched. The CDR3 reads CATKTSGSTDTQYF. In DNA, the CDR3 is TGTGCCACAAAGACTAGCGGAAGCACAGATACGCAGTATTTT.

This clonotype has ten or more counts. The V call is TRBV28, the J call TRBJ2-1; D is undetermined. The germline V gene has CDR1 MDHEN and CDR2 SYDVKM. V was trimmed by 6 bases and J by 0 bases, leaving 12 bases between them. The length of the CDR3 is 15 residues. The CDR3, as DNA: TGTGCCAGCAGACAAAGACCCAGCTCCTACAATGAGCAGTTCTTC. It is translated as CASRQRPSSYNEQFF.

To note about this clonotype: Since a much larger clone is just one base distant, this may be a read error. In DNA form, the CDR3 reads TGTGCCAGCAGTGAATCGGGAGCTGCTCAGCCCCAGCATTTT. Translating it yields CASSESGAAQPQHF. The V and J genes are TRBV2 and TRBJ1-5; no clear D. CDR1 is SNHLY and CDR2 is FYNNEI in the germline V gene. The CDR3 contains 14 residues. V lost 2 bases, J lost 6 bases, and 11 bases lay in between. Combining the CDR3 with reference TRBV2 and TRBJ1-5 gives the whole variable domain EPEVTQTPSHQVTQMGQEVILRCVPISNHLYFYWYRQILGQKVEFLVSFYNNEISEKSEIFDDQFSVERPDGSNFTLKIRSTKLEDSAMYFCASSESGAAQPQHFGDGTRLSIL.

Details on this clonotype: The junction differs from germline at one of its ends, possibly a read error. This chain connects TRBV11-2 to TRBJ2-5, with TRBD2 as a possible D gene (5 bases). The CDR3 sequence is 14 residues long. The germline V gene encodes CDR1 SGHAT and CDR2 FQNNGV. Here the CDR3 reads CASSLVASEEAQYF. The CDR3 bases are TGTGCCAGCAGCTTAGTAGCGTCAGAAGAGGCCCAGTACTTC.